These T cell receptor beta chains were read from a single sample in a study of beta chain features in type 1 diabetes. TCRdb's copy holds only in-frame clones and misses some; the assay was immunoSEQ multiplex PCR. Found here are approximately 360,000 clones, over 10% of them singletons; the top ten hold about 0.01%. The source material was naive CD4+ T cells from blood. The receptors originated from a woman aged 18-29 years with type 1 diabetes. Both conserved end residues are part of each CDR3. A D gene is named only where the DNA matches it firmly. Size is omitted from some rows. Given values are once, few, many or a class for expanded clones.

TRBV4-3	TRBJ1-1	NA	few	TGCGCCAGCAGCCAAGAGTTGAGGGGAGGTATTGAAGCTTTCTTT	CASSQELRGGIEAFF
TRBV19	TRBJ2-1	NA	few	TGTGCCAGTAGTAACCGGGGGGCCTGGAATGAGCAGTTCTTC	CASSNRGAWNEQFF
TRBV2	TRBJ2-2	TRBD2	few	TGTGCCAGGACTAGCGGAAACACCGGGGAGCTGTTTTTT	CARTSGNTGELFF
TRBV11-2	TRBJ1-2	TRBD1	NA	TGTGCCAGCAGCTCGGGACAGAACTATGGCTACACCTTC	CASSSGQNYGYTF
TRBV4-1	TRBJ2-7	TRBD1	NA	TGCGCCAGCAGCCAAGGACAGGGGACCTACGAGCAGTACTTC	CASSQGQGTYEQYF
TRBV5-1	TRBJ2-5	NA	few	TGCGCCAGCAGCCCTCGGGGAGAGACCCAGTACTTC	CASSPRGETQYF
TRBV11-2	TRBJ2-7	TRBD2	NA	TGTGCCAGCAGCTCGGGACTAGCGGGAGTTTCCGAGCAGTACTTC	CASSSGLAGVSEQYF
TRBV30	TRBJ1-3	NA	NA	TGTGCCTGGAACCCGGCAGGCACACTCGGAAACACCATATATTTT	CAWNPAGTLGNTIYF
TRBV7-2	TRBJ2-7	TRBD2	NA	TGTGCCAGCAGCCACGACCATCCTAGCGGGGGCTACGAGCAGTACTTC	CASSHDHPSGGYEQYF
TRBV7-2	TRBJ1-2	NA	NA	TGTGCCAGCAGCTCGATGACTTGGTATGGCTACACCTTC	CASSSMTWYGYTF
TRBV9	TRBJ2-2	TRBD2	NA	TGTGCCAGCAGCGTAGTGGGTAGCGGGATGTACACCGGGGAGCTGTTTTTT	CASSVVGSGMYTGELFF
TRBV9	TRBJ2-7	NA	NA	TGTGCCAGCAGCGTAGGGGGGGACGCCTACGAGCAGTACTTC	CASSVGGDAYEQYF
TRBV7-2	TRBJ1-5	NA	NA	TGTGCCAGCAGCTTATGGGGGCAAGACAATCAGCCCCAGCATTTT	CASSLWGQDNQPQHF
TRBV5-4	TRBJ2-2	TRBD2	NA	TGTGCCAGCCAGAACGCGGCGGGAGGGGACACCGGGGAGCTGTTTTTT	CASQNAAGGDTGELFF
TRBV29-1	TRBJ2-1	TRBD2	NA	TGCAGCTTCAGAACCCAGAGGGAGGGCTCCCTGTTCTCCTACAATGAGCAGTTCTTC	CSFRTQREGSLFSYNEQFF
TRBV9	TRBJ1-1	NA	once	TGTGCCAGCAGCGAATCAATGAACACTGAAGCTTTCTTT	CASSESMNTEAFF
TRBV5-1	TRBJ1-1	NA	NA	TGCGCCAGCAGCTTGGGGGACAAAGGGGCTGAAGCTTTCTTT	CASSLGDKGAEAFF
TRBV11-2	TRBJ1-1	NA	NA	TGTGCCAGCAGCTTAGTCAGAATGAACACTGAAGCTTTCTTT	CASSLVRMNTEAFF
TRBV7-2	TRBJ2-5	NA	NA	TGTGCCAGCAGTGCCGGGACTCACATAGAGACCCAGTACTTC	CASSAGTHIETQYF
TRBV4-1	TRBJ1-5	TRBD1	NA	TGCGCCAGCAGCCAAGAGGGGACAGGGGGAGATCAGCCCCAGCATTTT	CASSQEGTGGDQPQHF
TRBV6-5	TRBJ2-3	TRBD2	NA	TGTGCCAGCAGGGGAGCGGGAGGGCCCATAGATACGCAGTATTTT	CASRGAGGPIDTQYF
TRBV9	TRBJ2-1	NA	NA	TGTGCCAGCAGTTTTGGACAGCTTTCCTACAATGAGCAGTTCTTC	CASSFGQLSYNEQFF
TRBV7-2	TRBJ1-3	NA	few	TGTGCCAGCAGCTTGTTCGGTGGAAACACCATATATTTT	CASSLFGGNTIYF